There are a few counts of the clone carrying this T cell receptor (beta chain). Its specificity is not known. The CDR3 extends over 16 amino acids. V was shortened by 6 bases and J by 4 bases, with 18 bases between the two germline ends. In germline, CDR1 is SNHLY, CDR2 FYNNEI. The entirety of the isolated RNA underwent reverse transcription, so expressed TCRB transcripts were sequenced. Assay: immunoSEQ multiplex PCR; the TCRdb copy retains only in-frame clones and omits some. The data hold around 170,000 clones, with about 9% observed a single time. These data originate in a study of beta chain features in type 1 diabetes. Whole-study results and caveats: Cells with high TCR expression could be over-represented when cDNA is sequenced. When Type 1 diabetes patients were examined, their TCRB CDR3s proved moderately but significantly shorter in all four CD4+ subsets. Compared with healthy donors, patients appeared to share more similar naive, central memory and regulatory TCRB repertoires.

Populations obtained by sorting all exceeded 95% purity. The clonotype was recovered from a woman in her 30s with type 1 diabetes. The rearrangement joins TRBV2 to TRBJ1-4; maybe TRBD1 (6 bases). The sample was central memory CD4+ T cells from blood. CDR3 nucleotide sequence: TGTGCCAGCAGCGCGCCGGGCAGGGACAATAATGAAAAACTGTTTTTT. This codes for CASSAPGRDNNEKLFF.